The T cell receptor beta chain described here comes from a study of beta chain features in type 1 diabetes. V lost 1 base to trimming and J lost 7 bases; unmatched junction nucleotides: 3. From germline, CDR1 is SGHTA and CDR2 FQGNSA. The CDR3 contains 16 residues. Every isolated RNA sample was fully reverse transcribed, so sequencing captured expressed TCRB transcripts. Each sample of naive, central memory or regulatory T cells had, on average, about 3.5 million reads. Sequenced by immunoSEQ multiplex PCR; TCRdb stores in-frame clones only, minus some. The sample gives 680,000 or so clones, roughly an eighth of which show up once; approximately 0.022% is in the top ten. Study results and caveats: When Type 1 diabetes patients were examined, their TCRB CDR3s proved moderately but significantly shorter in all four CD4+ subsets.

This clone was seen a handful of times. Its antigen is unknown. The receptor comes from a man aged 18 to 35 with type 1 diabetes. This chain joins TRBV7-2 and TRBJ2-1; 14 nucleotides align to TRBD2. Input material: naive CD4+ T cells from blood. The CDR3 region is CASSLEGLAGANEQFF. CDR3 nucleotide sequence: TGTGCCAGCAGCTTAGAGGGACTAGCGGGGGCAAATGAGCAGTTCTTC.